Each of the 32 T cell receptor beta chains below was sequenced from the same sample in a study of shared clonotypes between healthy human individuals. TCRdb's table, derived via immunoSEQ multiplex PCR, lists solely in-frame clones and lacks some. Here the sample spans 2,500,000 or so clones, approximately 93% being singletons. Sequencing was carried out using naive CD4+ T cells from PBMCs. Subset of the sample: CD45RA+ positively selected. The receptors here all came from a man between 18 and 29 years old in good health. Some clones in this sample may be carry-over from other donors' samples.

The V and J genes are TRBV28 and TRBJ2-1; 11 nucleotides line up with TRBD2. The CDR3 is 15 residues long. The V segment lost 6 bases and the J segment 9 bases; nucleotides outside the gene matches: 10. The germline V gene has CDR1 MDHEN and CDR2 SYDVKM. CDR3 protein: CASRAELAGVGEQFF. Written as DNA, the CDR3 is TGTGCCAGCAGAGCTGAACTAGCGGGAGTAGGTGAGCAGTTCTTC.

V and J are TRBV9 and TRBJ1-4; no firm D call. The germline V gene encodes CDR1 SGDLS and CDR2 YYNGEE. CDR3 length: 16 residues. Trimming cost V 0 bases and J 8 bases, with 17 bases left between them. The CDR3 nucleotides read TGTGCCAGCAGCGTAGGAGGTGGCTCGGGAGGCGAAAAACTGTTTTTT. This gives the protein CASSVGGGSGGEKLFF.

DNA for the CDR3: TGTGCCAGCTCACCGGGACTAGCGGGATCTACTGAGCAGTTCTTC. It codes for CASSPGLAGSTEQFF. The V call is TRBV18, the J call TRBJ2-1, with 13 bases identical to TRBD2. The V gene end was trimmed by 3 bases and the J gene end by 9 bases; junction bases not matched to a gene: 5. CDR3 size: 15 residues. Germline V lookup: CDR1 KGHSH, CDR2 LQKENI.

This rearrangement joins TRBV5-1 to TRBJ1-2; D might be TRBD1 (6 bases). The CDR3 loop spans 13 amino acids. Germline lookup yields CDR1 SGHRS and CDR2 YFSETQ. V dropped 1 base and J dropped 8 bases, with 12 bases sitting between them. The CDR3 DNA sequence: TGCGCCAGCAGCTTGACAGGGCTGGACGGCTACACCTTC. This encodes CASSLTGLDGYTF.

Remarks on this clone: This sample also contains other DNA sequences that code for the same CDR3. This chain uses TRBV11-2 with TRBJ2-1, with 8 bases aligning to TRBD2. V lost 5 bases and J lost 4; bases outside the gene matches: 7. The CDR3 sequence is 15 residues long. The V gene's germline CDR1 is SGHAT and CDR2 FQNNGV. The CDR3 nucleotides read TGTGCCAGCAGCCCCCTAGCGGGTACTTACAATGAGCAGTTCTTC. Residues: CASSPLAGTYNEQFF.

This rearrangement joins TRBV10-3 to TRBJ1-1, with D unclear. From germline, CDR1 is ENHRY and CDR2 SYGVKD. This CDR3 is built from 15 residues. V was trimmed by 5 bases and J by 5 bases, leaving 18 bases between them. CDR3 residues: CAISPGPSSGTEAFF. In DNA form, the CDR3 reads TGTGCCATCAGTCCAGGACCTTCTTCCGGAACTGAAGCTTTCTTT.

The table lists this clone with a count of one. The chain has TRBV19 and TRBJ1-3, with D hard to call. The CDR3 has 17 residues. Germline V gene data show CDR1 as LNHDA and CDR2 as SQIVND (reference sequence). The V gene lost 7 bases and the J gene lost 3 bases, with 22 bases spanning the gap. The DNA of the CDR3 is TGTGCCAGTACCCATACCCCGCCACGTAGGGATGGAAACACCATATATTTT. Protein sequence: CASTHTPPRRDGNTIYF.

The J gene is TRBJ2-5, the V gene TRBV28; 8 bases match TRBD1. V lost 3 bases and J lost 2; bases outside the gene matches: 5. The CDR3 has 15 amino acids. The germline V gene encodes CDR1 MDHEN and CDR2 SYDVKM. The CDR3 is CASSLPQGAQETQYF. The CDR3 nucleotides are TGTGCCAGCAGTTTGCCCCAGGGGGCTCAAGAGACCCAGTACTTC.

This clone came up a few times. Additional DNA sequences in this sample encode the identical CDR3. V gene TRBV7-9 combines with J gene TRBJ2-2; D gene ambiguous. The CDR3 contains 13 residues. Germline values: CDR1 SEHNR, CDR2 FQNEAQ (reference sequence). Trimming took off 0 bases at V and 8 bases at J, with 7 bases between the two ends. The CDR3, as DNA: TGTGCCAGCAGCTTAGCTAGTCCAGGGGAGCTGTTTTTT. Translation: CASSLASPGELFF.

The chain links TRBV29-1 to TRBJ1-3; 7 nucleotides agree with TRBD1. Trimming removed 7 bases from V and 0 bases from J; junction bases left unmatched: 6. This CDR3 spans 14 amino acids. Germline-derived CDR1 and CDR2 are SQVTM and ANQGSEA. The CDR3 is CSALDRSSGNTIYF. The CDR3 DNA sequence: TGCAGCGCCCTGGACAGGAGCTCTGGAAACACCATATATTTT.

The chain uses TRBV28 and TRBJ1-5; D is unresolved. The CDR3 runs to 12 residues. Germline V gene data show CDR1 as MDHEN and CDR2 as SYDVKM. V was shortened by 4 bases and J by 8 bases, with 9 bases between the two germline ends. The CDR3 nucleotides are TGTGCCAGCAGTTCGACCGTGGAGCCCCAGCATTTT. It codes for CASSSTVEPQHF.

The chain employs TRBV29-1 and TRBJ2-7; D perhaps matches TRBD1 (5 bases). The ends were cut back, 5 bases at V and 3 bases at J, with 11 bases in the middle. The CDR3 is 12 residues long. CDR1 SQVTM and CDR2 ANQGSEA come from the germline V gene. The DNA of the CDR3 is TGCAGCGTTCTGGACACCAACTACGAGCAGTACTTC. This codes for CSVLDTNYEQYF.

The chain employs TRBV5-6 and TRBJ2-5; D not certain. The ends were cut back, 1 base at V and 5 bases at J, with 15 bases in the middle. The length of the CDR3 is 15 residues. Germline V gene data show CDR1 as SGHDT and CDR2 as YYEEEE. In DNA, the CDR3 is TGTGCCAGCAGCTTGTTGAGTCCTAGTGGCGAGACCCAGTACTTC. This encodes CASSLLSPSGETQYF.

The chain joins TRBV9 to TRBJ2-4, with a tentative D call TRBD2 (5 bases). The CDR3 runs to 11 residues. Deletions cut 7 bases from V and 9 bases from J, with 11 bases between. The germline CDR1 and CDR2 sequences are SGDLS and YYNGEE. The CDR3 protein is CASSGEGIQYF. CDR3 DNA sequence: TGTGCCAGCTCCGGGGAAGGCATTCAGTACTTC.

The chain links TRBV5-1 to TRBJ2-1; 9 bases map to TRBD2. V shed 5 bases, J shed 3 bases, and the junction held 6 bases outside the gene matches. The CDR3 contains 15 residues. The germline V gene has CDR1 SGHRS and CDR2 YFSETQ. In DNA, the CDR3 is TGCGCCAGCAGTCGGCGGGAGGGCCTCTACAATGAGCAGTTCTTC. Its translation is CASSRREGLYNEQFF.

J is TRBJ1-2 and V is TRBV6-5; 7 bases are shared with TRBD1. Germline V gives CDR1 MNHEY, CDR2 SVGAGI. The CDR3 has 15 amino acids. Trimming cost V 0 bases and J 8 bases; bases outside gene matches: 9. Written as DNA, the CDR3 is TGTGCCAGCAGTTACTCGACTGCGACAGGGAAAGGCTACACCTTC. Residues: CASSYSTATGKGYTF.

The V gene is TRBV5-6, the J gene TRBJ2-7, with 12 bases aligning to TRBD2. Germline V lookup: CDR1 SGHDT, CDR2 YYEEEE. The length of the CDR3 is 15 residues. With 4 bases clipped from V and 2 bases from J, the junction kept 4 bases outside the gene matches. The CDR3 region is CASSGGLAGTYEQYF. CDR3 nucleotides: TGTGCCAGCAGCGGCGGACTAGCGGGAACCTACGAGCAGTACTTC.

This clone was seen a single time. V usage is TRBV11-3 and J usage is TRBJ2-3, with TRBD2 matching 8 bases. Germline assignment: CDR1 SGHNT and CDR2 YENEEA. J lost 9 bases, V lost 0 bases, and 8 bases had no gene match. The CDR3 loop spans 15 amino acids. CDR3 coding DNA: TGTGCCAGCAGCTTAGAGGGGACTAGTGGGGACACGCAGTATTTT. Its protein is CASSLEGTSGDTQYF.

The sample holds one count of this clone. CDR3 loop: CASSRGGAGNTGELFF. CDR3 coding DNA: TGTGCCAGTAGTCGTGGGGGCGCTGGGAACACCGGGGAGCTGTTTTTT. The chain recombines TRBV19 with TRBJ2-2, with a possible D match to TRBD1 (6 bases). The V and J ends lost 5 bases and 1 base respectively, with 14 bases between them. Germline V gene lookup returns CDR1 LNHDA and CDR2 SQIVND (reference sequence). The CDR3 runs to 16 residues.

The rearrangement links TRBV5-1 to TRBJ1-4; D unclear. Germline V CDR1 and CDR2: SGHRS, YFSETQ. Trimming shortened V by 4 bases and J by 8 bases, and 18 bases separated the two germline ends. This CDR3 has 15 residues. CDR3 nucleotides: TGCGCCAGCAGCCCCCCGACGGGAGTTGGAGAAAAACTGTTTTTT. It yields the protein CASSPPTGVGEKLFF.

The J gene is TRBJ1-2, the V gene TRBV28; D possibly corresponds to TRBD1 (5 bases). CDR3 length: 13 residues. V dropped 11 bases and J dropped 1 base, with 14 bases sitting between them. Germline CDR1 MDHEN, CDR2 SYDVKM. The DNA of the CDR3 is TGTGCCGTACAGACAGTTTTTAACTATGGCTACACCTTC. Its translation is CAVQTVFNYGYTF.

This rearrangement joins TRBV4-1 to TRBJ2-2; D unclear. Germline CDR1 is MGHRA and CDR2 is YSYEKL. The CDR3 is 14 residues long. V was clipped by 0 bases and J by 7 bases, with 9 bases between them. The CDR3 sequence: CASSQDSVIGELFF. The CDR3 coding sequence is TGCGCCAGCAGCCAAGATTCCGTTATCGGGGAGCTGTTTTTT.

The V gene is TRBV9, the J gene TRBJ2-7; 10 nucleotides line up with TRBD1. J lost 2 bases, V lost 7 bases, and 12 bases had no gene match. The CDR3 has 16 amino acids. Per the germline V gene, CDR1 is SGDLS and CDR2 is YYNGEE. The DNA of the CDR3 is TGTGCCAGCTCGAGGACCCCGGGACAGGGGACCTACGAGCAGTACTTC. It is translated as CASSRTPGQGTYEQYF.

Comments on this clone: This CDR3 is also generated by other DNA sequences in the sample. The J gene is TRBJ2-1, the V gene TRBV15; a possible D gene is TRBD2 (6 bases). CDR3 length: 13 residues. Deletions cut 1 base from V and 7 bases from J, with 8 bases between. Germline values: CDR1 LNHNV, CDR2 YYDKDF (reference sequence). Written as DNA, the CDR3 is TGTGCCACCAGCAGAGGGAGGGAAAATGAGCAGTTCTTC. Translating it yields CATSRGRENEQFF.

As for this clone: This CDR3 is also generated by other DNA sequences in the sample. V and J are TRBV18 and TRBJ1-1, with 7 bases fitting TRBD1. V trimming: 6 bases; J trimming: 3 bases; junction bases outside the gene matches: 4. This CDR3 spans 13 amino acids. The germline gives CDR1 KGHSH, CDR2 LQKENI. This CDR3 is CASSRTGDTEAFF. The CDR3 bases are TGTGCCAGCTCTCGTACAGGGGACACTGAAGCTTTCTTT.

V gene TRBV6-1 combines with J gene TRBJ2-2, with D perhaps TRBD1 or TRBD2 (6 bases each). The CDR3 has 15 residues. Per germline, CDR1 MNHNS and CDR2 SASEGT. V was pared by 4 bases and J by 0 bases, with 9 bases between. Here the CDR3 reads CASSARDTNTGELFF. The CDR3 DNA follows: TGTGCCAGCAGTGCGCGGGACACGAACACCGGGGAGCTGTTTTTT.

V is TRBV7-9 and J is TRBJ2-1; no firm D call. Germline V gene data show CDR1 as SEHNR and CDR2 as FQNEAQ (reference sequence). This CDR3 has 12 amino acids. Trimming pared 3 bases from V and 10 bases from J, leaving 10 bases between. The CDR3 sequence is CASSFETLEQFF. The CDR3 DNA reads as TGTGCCAGCAGCTTTGAGACCCTGGAGCAGTTCTTC.

The CDR3, as DNA: TGTGCCAGCAGCCCTCACCCGCCGGTTGAAGCTTTCTTT. This sequence encodes CASSPHPPVEAFF. V is TRBV28 and J is TRBJ1-1, with unresolved D. The CDR3 has 13 residues. The ends were cut back, 6 bases at V and 7 bases at J, with 15 bases in the middle. Germline V CDR1 and CDR2: MDHEN, SYDVKM.

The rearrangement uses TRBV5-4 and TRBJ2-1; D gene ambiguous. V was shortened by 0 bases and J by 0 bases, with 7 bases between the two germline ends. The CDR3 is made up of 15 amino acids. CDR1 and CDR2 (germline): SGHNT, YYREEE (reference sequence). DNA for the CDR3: TGTGCCAGCAGCTTGGCGACCCGCTCCTACAATGAGCAGTTCTTC. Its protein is CASSLATRSYNEQFF.

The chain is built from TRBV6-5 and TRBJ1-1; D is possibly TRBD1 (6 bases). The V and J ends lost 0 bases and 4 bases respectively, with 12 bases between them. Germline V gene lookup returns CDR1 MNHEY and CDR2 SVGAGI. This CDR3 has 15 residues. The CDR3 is CASSYSGALGTEAFF. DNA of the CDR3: TGTGCCAGCAGTTACTCGGGGGCGCTCGGCACTGAAGCTTTCTTT.

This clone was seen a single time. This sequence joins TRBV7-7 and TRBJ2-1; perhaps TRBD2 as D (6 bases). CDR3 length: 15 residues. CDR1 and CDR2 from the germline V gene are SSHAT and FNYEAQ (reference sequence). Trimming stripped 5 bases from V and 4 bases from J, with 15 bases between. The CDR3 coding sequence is TGTGCCAGCAGCGCTAGACTAGGGGATTACAATGAGCAGTTCTTC. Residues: CASSARLGDYNEQFF.

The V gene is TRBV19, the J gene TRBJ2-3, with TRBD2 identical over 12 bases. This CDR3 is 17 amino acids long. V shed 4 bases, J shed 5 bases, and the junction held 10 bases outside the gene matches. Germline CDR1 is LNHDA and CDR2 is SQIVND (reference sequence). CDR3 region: CASSNRWTSGVEDTQYF. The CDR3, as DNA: TGTGCCAGTAGTAACCGGTGGACTAGCGGGGTTGAAGATACGCAGTATTTT.